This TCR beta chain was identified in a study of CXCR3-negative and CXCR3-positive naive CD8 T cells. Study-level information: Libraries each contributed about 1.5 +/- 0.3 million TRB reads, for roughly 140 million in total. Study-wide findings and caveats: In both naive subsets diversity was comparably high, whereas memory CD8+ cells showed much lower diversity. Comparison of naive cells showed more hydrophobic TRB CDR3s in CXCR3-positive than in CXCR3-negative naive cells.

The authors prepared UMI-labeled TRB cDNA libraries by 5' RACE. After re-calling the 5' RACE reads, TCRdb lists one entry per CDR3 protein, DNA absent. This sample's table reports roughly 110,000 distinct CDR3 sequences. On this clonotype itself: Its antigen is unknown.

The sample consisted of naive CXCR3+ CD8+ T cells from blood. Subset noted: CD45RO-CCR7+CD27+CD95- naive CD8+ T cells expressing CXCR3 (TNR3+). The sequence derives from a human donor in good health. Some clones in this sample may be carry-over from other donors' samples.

The CDR3 sequence is CASSESTLAGYEQFF. J is TRBJ2-1 and V is TRBV10-2; without DNA, the TCRdb call of TRBD2 cannot be checked. Germline V lookup: CDR1 WSHSY, CDR2 SAAADI. This CDR3 spans 15 amino acids.